By its share, the clone carrying this T cell receptor (beta chain) is medium-sized. This sample stems from a study of spatial heterogeneity in lung cancer. TCRdb analysed the 5' RACE reads with MiXCR anew, one entry per CDR3 protein. The table records several hundred distinct CDR3 sequences, around 10% of them present only once. Time point denoted: sample taken at primary tumor resection. The CDR3 length is 17 residues. Germline V gene lookup returns CDR1 LGHNA and CDR2 YSLEER. Trimming took 1 base from V and 7 from J, leaving 19 bases between them. The sample consisted of normal lung tissue next to the tumor, taken at surgery. The sequence was collected from a male donor with early-stage non-small cell lung cancer. The rearrangement uses TRBV4-3 and TRBJ2-2; TRBD1 might be the D (6 bases). The CDR3 DNA reads TGCGCCAGCAGCCAAGGAGTAGGGCGCCAGGGGATCGGGGAGCTGTTTTTT. It translates to CASSQGVGRQGIGELFF.